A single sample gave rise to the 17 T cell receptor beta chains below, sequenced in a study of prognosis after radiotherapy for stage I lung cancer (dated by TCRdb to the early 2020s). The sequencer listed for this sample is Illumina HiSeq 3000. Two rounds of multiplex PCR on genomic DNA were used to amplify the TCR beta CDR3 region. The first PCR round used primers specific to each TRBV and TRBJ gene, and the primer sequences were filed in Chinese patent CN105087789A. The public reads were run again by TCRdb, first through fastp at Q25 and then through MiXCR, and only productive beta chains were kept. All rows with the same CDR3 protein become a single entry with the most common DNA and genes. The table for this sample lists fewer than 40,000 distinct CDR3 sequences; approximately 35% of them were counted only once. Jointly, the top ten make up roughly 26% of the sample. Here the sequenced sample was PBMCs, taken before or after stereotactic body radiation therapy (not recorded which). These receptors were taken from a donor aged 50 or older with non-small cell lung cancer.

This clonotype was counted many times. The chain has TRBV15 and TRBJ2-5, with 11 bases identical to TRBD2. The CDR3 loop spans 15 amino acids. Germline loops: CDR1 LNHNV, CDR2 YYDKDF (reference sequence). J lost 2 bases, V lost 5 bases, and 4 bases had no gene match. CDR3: CATSRTSGPQETQYF. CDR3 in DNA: TGTGCCACCAGCCGGACTAGCGGGCCACAAGAGACCCAGTACTTC.

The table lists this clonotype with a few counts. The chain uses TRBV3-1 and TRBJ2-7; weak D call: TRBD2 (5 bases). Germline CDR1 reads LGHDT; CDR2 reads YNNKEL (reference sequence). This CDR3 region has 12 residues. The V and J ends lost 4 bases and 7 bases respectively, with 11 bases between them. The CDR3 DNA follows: TGTGCCAGCAGCCCATACCGGGGAGAGCAGTACTTC. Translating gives CASSPYRGEQYF.

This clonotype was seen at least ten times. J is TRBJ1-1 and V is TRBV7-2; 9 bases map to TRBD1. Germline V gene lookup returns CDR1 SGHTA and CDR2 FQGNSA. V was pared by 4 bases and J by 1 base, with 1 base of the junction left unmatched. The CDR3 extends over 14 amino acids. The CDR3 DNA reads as TGTGCCAGCAGCTGGGGACAGGGGAACACTGAAGCTTTCTTT. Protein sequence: CASSWGQGNTEAFF.

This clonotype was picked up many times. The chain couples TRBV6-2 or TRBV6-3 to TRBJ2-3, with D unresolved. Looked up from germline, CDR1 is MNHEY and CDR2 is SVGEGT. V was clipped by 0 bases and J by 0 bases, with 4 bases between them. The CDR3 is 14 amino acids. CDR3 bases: TGTGCCAGCAGTTACTCGGTCAGCACAGATACGCAGTATTTT. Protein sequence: CASSYSVSTDTQYF.

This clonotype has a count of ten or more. In nucleotides, the CDR3 is TGTGCCAGCAGTACCTCGGACACACTAGCCAAAAACATTCAGTACTTC. Protein sequence: CASSTSDTLAKNIQYF. This chain links TRBV6-1 with TRBJ2-4, with a tentative D call TRBD1 (5 bases). The V end was cut by 5 bases, the J end by 0 bases, with 14 bases between. CDR3 size: 16 residues. Germline values: CDR1 MNHNS, CDR2 SASEGT.

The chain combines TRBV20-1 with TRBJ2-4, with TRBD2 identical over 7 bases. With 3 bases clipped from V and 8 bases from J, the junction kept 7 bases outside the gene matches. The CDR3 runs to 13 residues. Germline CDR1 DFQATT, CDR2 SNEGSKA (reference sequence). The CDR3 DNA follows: TGCAGTGCTAGGGACCCGGGGGGTGACATTCAGTACTTC. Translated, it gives CSARDPGGDIQYF.

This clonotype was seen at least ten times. The CDR3 nucleotides are TGTGCCAGCAGCCCTGGGACAGGCTCCCGCACAGATACGCAGTATTTT. Its protein is CASSPGTGSRTDTQYF. The rearrangement joins TRBV11-3 to TRBJ2-3; 8 bases line up with TRBD1. Losses at the gene ends were 5 bases for V and 1 base for J; bases not matched to a gene: 8. CDR1 and CDR2 from the germline V gene are SGHNT and YENEEA. The CDR3 is made up of 16 amino acids.

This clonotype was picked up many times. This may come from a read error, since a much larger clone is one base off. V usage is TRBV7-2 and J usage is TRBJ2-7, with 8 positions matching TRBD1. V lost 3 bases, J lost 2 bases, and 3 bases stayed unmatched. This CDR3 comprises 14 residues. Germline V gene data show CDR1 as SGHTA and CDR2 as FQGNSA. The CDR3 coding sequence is TGTGCCAGCAGCTTTGACAGGGGCCCCTACGAGCAGTACTTC. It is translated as CASSFDRGPYEQYF.

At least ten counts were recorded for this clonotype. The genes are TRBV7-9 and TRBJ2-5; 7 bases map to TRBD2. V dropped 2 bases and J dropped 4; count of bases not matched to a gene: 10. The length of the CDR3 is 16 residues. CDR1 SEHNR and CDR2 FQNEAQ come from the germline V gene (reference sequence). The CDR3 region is CASSLKGLNPSETQYF. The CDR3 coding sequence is TGTGCCAGCAGCTTAAAGGGACTAAATCCGTCAGAGACCCAGTACTTC.

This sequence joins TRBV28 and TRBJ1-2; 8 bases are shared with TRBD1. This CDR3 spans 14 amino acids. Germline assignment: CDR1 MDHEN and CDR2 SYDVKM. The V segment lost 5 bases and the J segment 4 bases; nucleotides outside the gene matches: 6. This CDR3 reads CASSPDRGVYGYTF. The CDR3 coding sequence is TGTGCCAGCAGTCCCGACAGGGGCGTCTATGGCTACACCTTC.

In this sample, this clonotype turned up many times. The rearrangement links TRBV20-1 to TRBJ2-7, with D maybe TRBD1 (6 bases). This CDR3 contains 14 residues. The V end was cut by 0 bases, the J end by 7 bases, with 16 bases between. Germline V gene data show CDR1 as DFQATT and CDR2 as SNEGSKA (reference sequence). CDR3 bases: TGCAGTGCTAGAGATCGGCAGGGGTTGGAGGAGCAGTACTTC. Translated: CSARDRQGLEEQYF.

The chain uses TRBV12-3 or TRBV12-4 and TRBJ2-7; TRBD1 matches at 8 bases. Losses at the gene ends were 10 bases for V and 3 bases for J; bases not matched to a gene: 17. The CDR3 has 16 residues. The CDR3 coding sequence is TGTGCCAACAGCCCAGGGGGCGCGTATGTAAGCTACGAGCAGTACTTC. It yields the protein CANSPGGAYVSYEQYF.

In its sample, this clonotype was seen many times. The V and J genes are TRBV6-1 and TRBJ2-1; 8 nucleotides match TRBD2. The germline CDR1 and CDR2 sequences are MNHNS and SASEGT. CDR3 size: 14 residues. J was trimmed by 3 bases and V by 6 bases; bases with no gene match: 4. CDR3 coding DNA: TGTGCCAGCAGACAGCGGGGGCACTACAATGAGCAGTTCTTC. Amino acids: CASRQRGHYNEQFF.

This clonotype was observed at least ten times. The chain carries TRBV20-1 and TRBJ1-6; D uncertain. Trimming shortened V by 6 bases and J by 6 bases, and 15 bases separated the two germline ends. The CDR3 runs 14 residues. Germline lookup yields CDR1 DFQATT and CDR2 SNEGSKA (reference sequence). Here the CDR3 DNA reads TGCAGTGCCCTAACCGACATACCTAATTCACCCCTCCACTTT. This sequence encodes CSALTDIPNSPLHF.

The CDR3 coding sequence is TGTGCCAGCATACTCGAACAGGGGTCGCAGGGACCCCTCCACTTT. Protein product: CASILEQGSQGPLHF. The chain is built from TRBV6-1 and TRBJ1-6; 7 bases are shared with TRBD1. The CDR3 runs to 15 residues. V trimming: 7 bases; J trimming: 12 bases; junction bases outside the gene matches: 15. Germline loops: CDR1 MNHNS, CDR2 SASEGT.

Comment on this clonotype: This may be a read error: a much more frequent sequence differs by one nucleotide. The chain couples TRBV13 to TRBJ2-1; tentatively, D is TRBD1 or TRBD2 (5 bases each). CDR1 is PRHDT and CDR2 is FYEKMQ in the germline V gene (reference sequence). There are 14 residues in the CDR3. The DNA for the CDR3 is TGTGCCAGCAGCTTAGGGGGGGTCCTCAATGAGCAGTCCTTC. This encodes CASSLGGVLNEQSF.

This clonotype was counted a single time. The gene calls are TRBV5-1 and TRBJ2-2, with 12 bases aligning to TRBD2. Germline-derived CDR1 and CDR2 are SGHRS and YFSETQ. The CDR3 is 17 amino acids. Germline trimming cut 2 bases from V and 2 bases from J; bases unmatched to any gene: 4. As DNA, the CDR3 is TGCGCCAGCAGCTTACGACTAGCGGGAGTTAACACCGGGGAGCTGTTTTTT. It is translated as CASSLRLAGVNTGELFF.